This record concerns one T cell receptor (beta chain) sequence. Its antigen is still unknown. After removal of 5 bases from V and 3 bases from J, the junction contained 9 bases not matched to a gene. From germline, CDR1 is SQVTM and CDR2 ANQGSEA. This CDR3 is built from 14 residues. In the PCR, 60 Vbeta and 13 Jbeta primers were used. Profiling relied on immunoSEQ multiplex PCR, and the TCRdb table lists in-frame clones only, not all of them. Of about 210,000 clones in the sample, 75% to 80% are singletons; the top ten hold 1.5% to 2%. The entry originates in a study of cytomegalovirus exposure and HLA in healthy donors. Findings and caveats of the study: A later analysis reportedly found fewer N-insertions in an Asian-associated ancestry cluster than the roughly 680-donor mean.

Material: PBMCs. This sequence was found in a male donor in good health and CMV-seronegative. The genes are TRBV29-1 and TRBJ2-7; 8 bases agree with TRBD1. The DNA for the CDR3 is TGCAGCGTTAAAAGGACAGGGCAAAGCTACGAGCAGTACTTC. It specifies CSVKRTGQSYEQYF.